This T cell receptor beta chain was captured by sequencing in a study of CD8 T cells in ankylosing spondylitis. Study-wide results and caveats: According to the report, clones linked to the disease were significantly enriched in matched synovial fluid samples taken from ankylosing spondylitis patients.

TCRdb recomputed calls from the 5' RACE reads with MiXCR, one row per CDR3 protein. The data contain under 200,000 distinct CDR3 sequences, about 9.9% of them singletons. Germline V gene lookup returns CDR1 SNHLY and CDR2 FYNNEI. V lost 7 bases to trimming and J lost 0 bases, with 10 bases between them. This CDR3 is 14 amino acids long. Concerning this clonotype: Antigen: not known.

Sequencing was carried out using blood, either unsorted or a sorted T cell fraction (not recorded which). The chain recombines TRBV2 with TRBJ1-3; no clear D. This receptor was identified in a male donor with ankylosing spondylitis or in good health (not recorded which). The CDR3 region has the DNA TGTGCCAGCAACGGGGTCCTCTCTGGAAACACCATATATTTT. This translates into CASNGVLSGNTIYF. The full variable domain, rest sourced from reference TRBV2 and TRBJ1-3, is EPEVTQTPSHQVTQMGQEVILRCVPISNHLYFYWYRQILGQKVEFLVSFYNNEISEKSEIFDDQFSVERPDGSNFTLKIRSTKLEDSAMYFCASNGVLSGNTIYFGEGSWLTVV.